A single sample is the source of the 15 T cell receptor beta chains below, sequenced in a study of human T cells and chemical hapten exposure. The time point is: patch test 1, 2 weeks after DPC sensitization. Treatment meaning: therapeutic diphenylcyclopropenone sensitization with weekly scalp DPC. In TCRdb, the RACE reads were re-called with MiXCR into one record per CDR3 protein. The data show about 120,000 distinct CDR3 sequences, around an eighth seen once. The starting material was whole blood, obtained in connection with sensitization to the hapten diphenylcyclopropenone (DPC). These receptors all come from a woman between 45 and 60 years old with alopecia areata. Some clones in this sample may be carry-over from other donors' samples.

This clonotype was observed a handful of times. As DNA, the CDR3 is TGCGCCAGCAGCTTCCAGGGAAGCGAGACCCAGTACTTC. Its protein is CASSFQGSETQYF. The chain recombines TRBV5-1 with TRBJ2-5, with D possibly being TRBD1 (5 bases). CDR3 size: 13 residues. CDR1 is SGHRS, CDR2 YFSETQ, per germline. Between the trimmed V and J ends, which lost 2 bases and 5 bases, there was a span of 10 bases.

This clonotype showed up just a few times. This sequence joins TRBV20-1 and TRBJ1-1; D gene uncertain. V was cut by 6 bases and J by 0 bases, with 14 bases left in between. From germline, CDR1 is DFQATT and CDR2 SNEGSKA (reference sequence). This CDR3 is 14 amino acids long. Here the CDR3 reads CSASPWSVNTEAFF. The CDR3 coding sequence is TGCAGTGCAAGTCCTTGGTCCGTGAACACTGAAGCTTTCTTT.

In its sample, this clonotype was seen many times. This chain links TRBV6-5 with TRBJ2-2; no firm D call. This CDR3 region has 14 residues. The germline CDR1 and CDR2 sequences are MNHEY and SVGAGI. The V and J ends lost 2 bases and 3 bases respectively, with 7 bases between them. CDR3 amino acids: CASSYSQDTGELFF. In DNA, the CDR3 is TGTGCCAGCAGTTACAGCCAGGACACCGGGGAGCTGTTTTTT.

A remark on this clonotype: A single base separates this from a much larger clone, so it may be a read error. V gene TRBV20-1 combines with J gene TRBJ2-3; 10 bases fit TRBD2. This CDR3 is built from 15 residues. Looked up from germline, CDR1 is DFQATT and CDR2 is SNEGSKA (reference sequence). CDR3 region: CSTSPLAGGTDTQYF. CDR3 nucleotide sequence: TGCAGTACTAGCCCCCTAGCGGGGGGCACAGATACGCAGTATTTT.

A few counts support this clonotype. This chain connects TRBV2 to TRBJ1-2; TRBD1 is a possible D gene (5 bases). This CDR3 contains 12 residues. The V end lost 8 bases, the J end lost 2 bases, and 9 bases lay between the germline ends. Germline V gives CDR1 SNHLY, CDR2 FYNNEI. The CDR3 DNA reads as TGTGCCAGCGGGGCGGGGAACTATGGCTACACCTTC. This sequence encodes CASGAGNYGYTF.

This clonotype was found a few times. The chain employs TRBV6-2 or TRBV6-3 and TRBJ2-1, with unresolved D. Germline loops: CDR1 MNHEY, CDR2 SVGEGT. This CDR3 spans 13 amino acids. The V end was cut by 5 bases, the J end by 4 bases, with 9 bases between. In DNA form, the CDR3 reads TGTGCCAGCAGTCCCCTAGGATACAATGAGCAGTTCTTC. It encodes CASSPLGYNEQFF.

This clonotype turned up a few times. The CDR3 here is CASRTGFGNQPQHF. CDR3 in DNA: TGTGCCAGCAGGACAGGGTTCGGCAATCAGCCCCAGCATTTT. V is TRBV7-2 and J is TRBJ1-5; 7 bases are a match to TRBD1. The CDR3 extends over 14 amino acids. Germline V lookup: CDR1 SGHTA, CDR2 FQGNSA. Germline trimming cut 6 bases from V and 2 bases from J; bases unmatched to any gene: 4.

This clonotype was picked up a small number of times. For the CDR3, the DNA is TGTGCCAGCAGCTTAGCACTCGGGGGGCCCTCCTACGAGCAGTACTTC. Amino acids: CASSLALGGPSYEQYF. The gene calls are TRBV7-2 and TRBJ2-7; TRBD2 is a possible D gene (7 bases). V was cut by 0 bases and J by 0 bases, with 12 bases left in between. This CDR3 contains 16 residues. Germline CDR1 and CDR2: SGHTA and FQGNSA.

V is TRBV29-1 and J is TRBJ2-5, with D perhaps TRBD2 (5 bases). V was pared by 4 bases and J by 2 bases, with 11 bases between. CDR3 size: 13 residues. The germline gives CDR1 SQVTM, CDR2 ANQGSEA. In DNA form, the CDR3 reads TGCAGCGTTGGGTCCGGGGATCAAGAGACCCAGTACTTC. This encodes CSVGSGDQETQYF.

This chain uses TRBV28 with TRBJ2-5, with D perhaps being TRBD1 or TRBD2 (5 bases each). V was pared by 5 bases and J by 5 bases, with 15 bases between. The germline gives CDR1 MDHEN, CDR2 SYDVKM. This CDR3 has 14 amino acids. This CDR3 is CASSGAGVRETQYF. CDR3 bases: TGTGCCAGCAGTGGGGCCGGGGTTCGGGAGACCCAGTACTTC.

This clonotype has ten or more counts. The chain uses TRBV28 and TRBJ1-4; D remains unclear. Germline lookup yields CDR1 MDHEN and CDR2 SYDVKM. The CDR3 has 15 amino acids. V was clipped by 10 bases and J by 3 bases, with 18 bases between them. The CDR3 DNA sequence: TGTGCCACCTGTGGCTCGGCGCGGGCTAATGAAAAACTGTTTTTT. As protein: CATCGSARANEKLFF.

The gene calls are TRBV20-1 and TRBJ2-7; TRBD2 matches 9 bases. The CDR3 consists of 16 residues. Losses at the gene ends were 7 bases for V and 1 base for J; bases not matched to a gene: 14. From germline, CDR1 is DFQATT and CDR2 SNEGSKA (reference sequence). The CDR3 loop reads CSVPISGRKVSYEQYF. DNA of the CDR3: TGCAGTGTCCCGATTAGCGGGAGAAAGGTATCCTACGAGCAGTACTTC.

This chain links TRBV10-3 with TRBJ1-1; possibly TRBD1 for D (5 bases). Trimming took off 8 bases at V and 6 bases at J, with 13 bases between the two ends. The CDR3 contains 12 residues. Per germline, CDR1 ENHRY and CDR2 SYGVKD. For the CDR3, the DNA is TGTGCCATCGCAGGGATATTTTCTGAAGCTTTCTTT. It codes for CAIAGIFSEAFF.

There are many counts of this clonotype. The rearrangement links TRBV5-5 to TRBJ1-1, with D uncertain. CDR3 length: 14 residues. Germline V CDR1 and CDR2: SGHKS, YYEKEE (reference sequence). The germline V and J ends were trimmed by 1 base and 0 bases, with 7 bases remaining between them. This CDR3 is CASSLWTVNTEAFF. CDR3 bases: TGTGCCAGCAGCTTGTGGACGGTGAACACTGAAGCTTTCTTT.

The chain employs TRBV14 and TRBJ2-6; TRBD2 might be the D (6 bases). The CDR3 is 14 residues long. CDR1 is SGHDN, CDR2 FVKESK, per germline. Trimming pared 3 bases from V and 3 bases from J, leaving 6 bases between. In nucleotides, the CDR3 is TGTGCCAGCAGCCACGGGAGTGGGGCCAACGTCCTGACTTTC. Its protein is CASSHGSGANVLTF. Combining the CDR3 with reference TRBV14 and TRBJ2-6 gives the whole variable domain EAGVTQFPSHSVIEKGQTVTLRCDPISGHDNLYWYRRVMGKEIKFLLHFVKESKQDESGMPNNRFLAERTGGTYSTLKVQPAELEDSGVYFCASSHGSGANVLTFGAGSRLTVL.